Each of the 7 T cell receptor beta chains below was sequenced from the same sample in a study of T cells in localized non-small cell lung cancer. Sequencing used immunoSEQ multiplex PCR; TCRdb keeps in-frame clones, though not all of them. The table lists roughly 36,000 clones, 90% to 95% of them singletons. The source material was PBMCs, sampled before any cancer treatment. The receptors here all came from a man aged 35-69 years with stage II lung adenocarcinoma.

V is TRBV19 and J is TRBJ1-5; D may be TRBD1 (6 bases). V lost 8 bases and J lost 0, with 14 bases in between. There are 15 residues in the CDR3. Per germline, CDR1 LNHDA and CDR2 SQIVND (reference sequence). This chain's CDR3 is CASSRTANSNQPQHF. CDR3 DNA: TGTGCCAGTTCTAGGACAGCTAATAGCAATCAGCCCCAGCATTTT.

The rearrangement joins TRBV4-1 to TRBJ2-3, with D perhaps matching TRBD2 (6 bases). Germline V CDR1 and CDR2: MGHRA, YSYEKL. V lost 4 bases and J 1 base, leaving 15 bases between the germline ends. This CDR3 contains 16 residues. The CDR3 loop reads CASSPIPGEGTDTQYF. Here the CDR3 DNA reads TGCGCCAGCAGCCCCATACCGGGAGAGGGCACAGATACGCAGTATTTT.

This clone is a singleton in its sample. The chain uses TRBV21-1 and TRBJ1-1. TRBV21-1 constitutes a pseudogene. This CDR3 contains 15 residues. CDR3 loop: CASSTRIGGNTEAFF. The CDR3 DNA follows: TGTGCCAGCAGCACTCGTATCGGGGGGAACACTGAAGCTTTCTTT.

This clone was seen only once. The V and J genes are TRBV18 and TRBJ2-5; D uncertain. Per the germline V gene, CDR1 is KGHSH and CDR2 is LQKENI. Deletions cut 3 bases from V and 3 bases from J, with 2 bases between. The CDR3 totals 11 residues. CDR3 nucleotide sequence: TGTGCCAGCTCACCTAAAGAGACCCAGTACTTC. This encodes CASSPKETQYF.

A remark on this clone: One end of the junction does not line up with germline, which may come from a read error. The V gene is TRBV2, the J gene TRBJ2-1, with 16 bases that match TRBD2. The CDR3 consists of 14 residues. Germline V gene data show CDR1 as SNHLY and CDR2 as FYNNEI. In DNA, the CDR3 is TGTGCCAGCAGTGATGGGACTAGCGGGAGGGCCCCGATCTTC. Its translation is CASSDGTSGRAPIF.

This rearrangement joins TRBV7-3 to TRBJ2-1; D might be TRBD2 (5 bases). Trimming shortened V by 4 bases and J by 10 bases, and 8 bases separated the two germline ends. From germline, CDR1 is SGHTA and CDR2 FQGTGA. This CDR3 spans 11 amino acids. The chain's CDR3 is CASSSSSEQFF. CDR3 in DNA: TGTGCCAGCAGCTCCTCTAGCGAGCAGTTCTTC.

The chain joins TRBV28 to TRBJ2-7; TRBD2 matches at 7 bases. This CDR3 contains 13 residues. Losses at the gene ends were 8 bases for V and 3 bases for J; bases not matched to a gene: 7. Per the germline V gene, CDR1 is MDHEN and CDR2 is SYDVKM. As DNA, the CDR3 is TGTGCCAGCGGGACTATCCATAACTACGAGCAGTACTTC. It is translated as CASGTIHNYEQYF. Drawing the rest from reference TRBV28 and TRBJ2-7, the complete variable domain is DVKVTQSSRYLVKRTGEKVFLECVQDMDHENMFWYRQDPGLGLRLIYFSYDVKMKEKGDIPEGYSVSREKKERFSLILESASTNQTSMYLCASGTIHNYEQYFGPGTRLTVT.